This T cell receptor (beta chain) stems from a study of shared clonotypes between healthy human individuals. The V end lost 5 bases, the J end lost 0 bases, and 9 bases lay between the germline ends. The length of the CDR3 is 14 residues. Germline CDR1 MDHEN, CDR2 SYDVKM. About this clone: The antigen is not known.

Samples underwent the assay at deep level. Assay used: immunoSEQ multiplex PCR; TCRdb lists only in-frame clones, some missing. The sample carries 850,000 to 1,100,000 clones, about 72% recorded once. Study results and limitations: What limited the represented genetic and exposure-history diversity was the small number of donors. Roughly 5% of naive CD4 clonotypes were shared across a handful of donors.

This sequence was found in a man aged 18 to 35 in good health. Some clones in this sample may be carry-over from other donors' samples. This chain joins TRBV28 and TRBJ2-3, with unresolved D. Sequenced sample: memory CD4+ T cells from PBMCs. Subset given: CD45RA-negative fraction. CDR3 DNA: TGTGCCAGCAGTGCCCCCGGCAGCACAGATACGCAGTATTTT. Its translation is CASSAPGSTDTQYF.